This paragraph covers one TCR beta chain sequence. Method: immunoSEQ multiplex PCR; TCRdb's copy keeps in-frame clones and lacks some. The sample records about 150,000 clones, 80% to 90% being singletons. The germline gives CDR1 MNHEY, CDR2 SVGEGT. CDR3 length equals 15 residues. The junction had 14 bases not matched to a gene; V was cut back by 5 bases and J by 7 bases. The data are from a study of blood T cell repertoires in COVID-19. The genes are TRBV6-2 or TRBV6-3 and TRBJ2-7; TRBD1 aligns across 7 bases. The sequence was obtained from a woman older than 75 with acute or convalescent COVID-19. Sequencing was done on a sample of peripheral blood. CDR3 coding DNA: TGTGCCAGCAGTCAAGACAGGGTTCGGTTAAAGGAGCAGTACTTC. Translating it yields CASSQDRVRLKEQYF.